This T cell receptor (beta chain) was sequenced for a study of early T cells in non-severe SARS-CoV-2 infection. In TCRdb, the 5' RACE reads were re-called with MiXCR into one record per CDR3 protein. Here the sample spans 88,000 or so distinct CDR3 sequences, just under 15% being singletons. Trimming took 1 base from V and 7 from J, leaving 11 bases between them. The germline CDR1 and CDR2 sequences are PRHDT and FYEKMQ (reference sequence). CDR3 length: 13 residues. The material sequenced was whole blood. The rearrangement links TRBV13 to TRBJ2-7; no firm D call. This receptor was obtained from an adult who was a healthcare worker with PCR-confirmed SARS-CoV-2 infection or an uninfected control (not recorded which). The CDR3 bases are TGTGCCAGCAGCTTAGAGGGTTTTAGGGAGCAGTACTTC. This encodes CASSLEGFREQYF.